This TCR beta chain was retrieved from a study of shared clonotypes between healthy human individuals. Sequencing was performed with immunoSEQ multiplex PCR; in TCRdb, only in-frame clones are kept and a portion is missing. This table has more than 2,000,000 clones, around nine tenths appearing once. Concerning this clone: Its antigen is not known.

The CDR3 runs 14 residues. Germline loops: CDR1 SEHNR, CDR2 FQNEAQ (reference sequence). V trimming: 7 bases; J trimming: 6 bases; junction bases outside the gene matches: 9. Notes on the study in general: Rarefaction exposed incomplete sorted-subset sequencing despite large depth.

The J gene is TRBJ2-7, the V gene TRBV7-9; TRBD2 matches 10 bases. This sequence originates from a man younger than 35 in good health. What was sequenced was naive CD4+ T cells sorted from blood. This sample's subset: CD45RA+ positively selected. DNA for the CDR3: TGTGCCAGCAACCGAGCGGGAGGGCCTTCCGAGCAGTACTTC. This encodes CASNRAGGPSEQYF.